Shown below are 30 T cell receptor beta chains from a single sample sequenced in a study of blood T cell repertoires in COVID-19. Clones were read by immunoSEQ multiplex PCR, and TCRdb kept only the in-frame ones, dropping some. The sample records roughly 200,000 clones, roughly 85% being singletons. Sequenced sample: peripheral blood. The receptors stem from a woman older than 75 with acute or convalescent COVID-19.

The chain combines TRBV19 with TRBJ2-1; a weak D match, TRBD2 (5 bases). Germline V gene sequence: CDR1 LNHDA, CDR2 SQIVND (reference sequence). The CDR3 length is 14 residues. V was clipped by 7 bases and J by 5 bases, with 15 bases between them. The CDR3 DNA is TGTGCCAGTACGGACGGGCAGAGGGACAATGAGCAGTTCTTC. This encodes CASTDGQRDNEQFF. The full variable domain, completed using reference TRBV19 and TRBJ2-1, is DGGITQSPKYLFRKEGQNVTLSCEQNLNHDAMYWYRQDPGQGLRLIYYSQIVNDFQKGDIAEGYSVSREKKESFPLTVTSAQKNPTAFYLCASTDGQRDNEQFFGPGTRLTVL.

This chain uses TRBV28 with TRBJ1-2; possibly TRBD1 for D (5 bases). V was cut by 2 bases and J by 0 bases, with 7 bases left in between. This CDR3 contains 14 residues. Germline V CDR1 and CDR2: MDHEN, SYDVKM. The CDR3 sequence: CASSLRQTNYGYTF. The CDR3, as DNA: TGTGCCAGCAGTTTAAGACAGACTAACTATGGCTACACCTTC.

The chain couples TRBV7-9 to TRBJ2-7; the D gene is possibly TRBD2 (7 bases). V gave up 5 bases and J gave up 3 bases, with 11 bases separating them. The CDR3 has 13 residues. The germline V gene encodes CDR1 SEHNR and CDR2 FQNEAQ (reference sequence). The DNA for the CDR3 is TGTGCCAGCAGCCGGGGGGACAACTACGAGCAGTACTTC. Translated, it gives CASSRGDNYEQYF.

The V gene is TRBV7-9, the J gene TRBJ2-3, with 8 bases identical to TRBD1. The CDR3 extends over 15 amino acids. The germline V gene encodes CDR1 SEHNR and CDR2 FQNEAQ (reference sequence). The ends lost 6 bases at V and 3 bases at J; junction bases unmatched: 8. The CDR3 region is CASRIRTGRTDTQYF. The CDR3 DNA is TGTGCCAGCAGGATAAGGACAGGGAGGACAGATACGCAGTATTTT.

The chain carries TRBV5-6 and TRBJ2-7; 8 bases align to TRBD2. Unmatched junction bases numbered 10, after V lost 5 bases and J lost 6 bases. CDR3 length: 14 residues. Germline V gene data show CDR1 as SGHDT and CDR2 as YYEEEE. CDR3 DNA sequence: TGTGCCAGCAGGCCGACAGGAAGCGGGGGCGAGCAGTACTTC. Translation: CASRPTGSGGEQYF. The full variable domain, rest sourced from reference TRBV5-6 and TRBJ2-7, is DAGVTQSPTHLIKTRGQQVTLRCSPKSGHDTVSWYQQALGQGPQFIFQYYEEEERQRGNFPDRFSGHQFPNYSSELNVNALLLGDSALYLCASRPTGSGGEQYFGPGTRLTVT.

This chain links TRBV6-2 or TRBV6-3 with TRBJ2-1; possibly TRBD2 for D (7 bases). This CDR3 has 16 residues. V was shortened by 6 bases and J by 9 bases, with 24 bases between the two germline ends. Germline CDR1 MNHEY, CDR2 SVGEGT. This CDR3 reads CASSHLGAGVSSEQFF. The CDR3 coding sequence is TGTGCCAGCAGCCACCTGGGGGCGGGAGTGTCGTCTGAGCAGTTCTTC.

The gene calls are TRBV6-5 and TRBJ1-1, with unresolved D. With 2 bases removed from V and 11 bases from J, the gap between germline ends came to 9 bases. The germline gives CDR1 MNHEY, CDR2 SVGAGI. The CDR3 extends over 11 amino acids. CDR3 sequence: CASSYGGFAFF. The CDR3 DNA reads as TGTGCCAGCAGTTACGGAGGATTTGCTTTCTTT.

The V call is TRBV5-6, the J call TRBJ1-6; TRBD1 might be the D (5 bases). The V gene's germline CDR1 is SGHDT and CDR2 YYEEEE. The CDR3 extends over 17 amino acids. V was pared by 1 base and J by 8 bases, with 19 bases between. For the CDR3, the DNA is TGTGCCAGCAGCTTGCTTGGGGCCCAAGCAAATTATTCACCCCTCCACTTT. Amino acid sequence: CASSLLGAQANYSPLHF.

DNA of the CDR3: TGTGCCAGCAGCGTAGGCCCGGGAGACCCCTACGAGCAGTACTTC. It yields the protein CASSVGPGDPYEQYF. The chain uses TRBV9 and TRBJ2-7; D may be TRBD2 (6 bases). V was shortened by 0 bases and J by 2 bases, with 12 bases between the two germline ends. Germline V lookup: CDR1 SGDLS, CDR2 YYNGEE. CDR3 length: 15 amino acids.

J is TRBJ1-2 and V is TRBV28, with a tentative D call TRBD1 (5 bases). Germline V gene data show CDR1 as MDHEN and CDR2 as SYDVKM. The length of the CDR3 is 13 residues. The ends were cut back, 5 bases at V and 5 bases at J, with 12 bases in the middle. CDR3 nucleotides: TGTGCCAGCAGTCCACGAACAGGTTATGGCTACACCTTC. This encodes CASSPRTGYGYTF.

V is TRBV4-3 and J is TRBJ2-1; D call uncertain. This CDR3 has 12 amino acids. Germline lookup yields CDR1 LGHNA and CDR2 YSLEER. V shed 2 bases and J shed 9 bases, with 8 bases lying between them. CDR3 nucleotide sequence: TGCGCCAGCAGCCAATTGTCGGGTGAGCAGTTCTTC. Its protein product is CASSQLSGEQFF.

V gene TRBV6-1 combines with J gene TRBJ1-4; D call uncertain. CDR3 length: 14 amino acids. Germline lookup yields CDR1 MNHNS and CDR2 SASEGT. V was pared by 3 bases and J by 0 bases, with 5 bases between. The CDR3 sequence is CASSERATNEKLFF. CDR3 coding DNA: TGTGCCAGCAGTGAGAGGGCAACTAATGAAAAACTGTTTTTT.

The chain has TRBV18 and TRBJ2-7; 8 bases are a match to TRBD2. Trimming at V came to 3 bases and at J to 3 bases, leaving 10 bases not matched to a gene. The CDR3 runs to 16 residues. Germline V gene sequence: CDR1 KGHSH, CDR2 LQKENI. CDR3 sequence: CASSPSGGLSRYEQYF. CDR3 nucleotides: TGTGCCAGCTCACCGTCGGGGGGGCTGAGTCGCTACGAGCAGTACTTC. The variable domain in full, with the rest retrieved from reference TRBV18 and TRBJ2-7, is NAGVMQNPRHLVRRRGQEARLRCSPMKGHSHVYWYRQLPEEGLKFMVYLQKENIIDESGMPKERFSAEFPKEGPSILRIQQVVRGDSAAYFCASSPSGGLSRYEQYFGPGTRLTVT.

This sequence joins TRBV12-5 and TRBJ1-2; a possible D gene is TRBD1 (5 bases). The CDR3 sequence is 12 residues long. Germline V lookup: CDR1 LGHNT, CDR2 FRNRAP. Trimming left V 6 bases short and J 8 bases short, with 13 bases between. Here the CDR3 reads CASGPPGGGYTF. The DNA of the CDR3 is TGTGCTAGTGGCCCCCCTGGGGGGGGCTACACCTTC.

The table lists this clone with a few counts. The genes are TRBV29-1 and TRBJ1-4; D gene ambiguous. The V end was cut by 5 bases, the J end by 7 bases, with 14 bases between. CDR3 size: 13 residues. CDR1 and CDR2 (germline): SQVTM, ANQGSEA. The CDR3 is CSVRPFAGEKLFF. The CDR3 DNA reads as TGCAGCGTTCGCCCCTTCGCGGGTGAAAAACTGTTTTTT.

This chain connects TRBV7-3 to TRBJ2-1; D gene ambiguous. V dropped 5 bases and J dropped 7 bases, with 12 bases sitting between them. CDR3 length equals 13 residues. Germline CDR1 and CDR2: SGHTA and FQGTGA. As DNA, the CDR3 is TGTGCCAGCAGCCCCCGGGTCGGGAATGAGCAGTTCTTC. Protein: CASSPRVGNEQFF.

About this clone itself: This specimen includes other DNA sequences encoding the same CDR3. This sequence joins TRBV12-5 and TRBJ2-7, with 10 nucleotides matching TRBD2. CDR1 and CDR2 (germline): LGHNT, FRNRAP. The V and J ends lost 4 bases and 5 bases, in that order; junction bases with no gene match: 5. This CDR3 has 14 residues. CDR3 DNA sequence: TGTGCTAGTGGTTCCCTTCTAGCGGGAGACGAGCAGTACTTC. It specifies CASGSLLAGDEQYF.

The V and J genes are TRBV5-1 and TRBJ2-7, with TRBD1 matching over 7 bases. The CDR3 runs to 14 residues. Germline loops: CDR1 SGHRS, CDR2 YFSETQ. Trimming took 0 bases from V and 6 from J; bases not matched to a gene: 6. This CDR3 reads CASSLGRTGAEQYF. The CDR3 DNA reads as TGCGCCAGCAGCTTGGGTAGGACAGGTGCCGAGCAGTACTTC.

The CDR3 region is CASSQTHRTDTQYF. The DNA of the CDR3 is TGCGCCAGCAGCCAAACACACCGCACAGATACGCAGTATTTT. The chain links TRBV4-3 to TRBJ2-3, with unresolved D. Germline lookup yields CDR1 LGHNA and CDR2 YSLEER. Between the trimmed V and J ends, which lost 2 bases and 1 base, there was a span of 7 bases. CDR3 length: 14 residues.

The chain employs TRBV5-5 and TRBJ2-7; 8 bases agree with TRBD2. V lost 1 base and J lost 4; bases outside the gene matches: 4. CDR3 size: 14 residues. Per germline, CDR1 SGHKS and CDR2 YYEKEE (reference sequence). Here the CDR3 DNA reads TGTGCCAGCAGCTTGCGGGGGGGCCCATACGAGCAGTACTTC. Translating gives CASSLRGGPYEQYF.

The chain is built from TRBV28 and TRBJ2-3; 10 bases match TRBD2. This CDR3 comprises 15 residues. Germline CDR1 MDHEN, CDR2 SYDVKM. Germline trimming cut 6 bases from V and 4 bases from J; bases unmatched to any gene: 7. DNA for the CDR3: TGTGCCAGCAGCCAAGCGGGAGGGGGTGCAGATACGCAGTATTTT. Its translation is CASSQAGGGADTQYF.

The V and J genes are TRBV7-9 and TRBJ1-4; 7 bases fit TRBD1. V trimming: 3 bases; J trimming: 7 bases; junction bases outside the gene matches: 5. The CDR3 sequence is 14 residues long. The germline V gene encodes CDR1 SEHNR and CDR2 FQNEAQ (reference sequence). CDR3 coding DNA: TGTGCCAGCAGCTTGACAGGGTCTCGTGAAAAACTGTTTTTT. Residues: CASSLTGSREKLFF.

This rearrangement joins TRBV3-1 (or the pseudogene TRBV3-2) to TRBJ2-4; TRBD2 might be the D (5 bases). The CDR3 length is 16 residues. V was cut by 0 bases and J by 9 bases, with 18 bases left in between. Germline V gene lookup returns CDR1 LGHDT and CDR2 YNNKEL (reference sequence). The CDR3 bases are TGTGCCAGCAGCCAAGATCGTCTAGCTGTCTCGAGCATTCAGTACTTC. The encoded protein is CASSQDRLAVSSIQYF.

The V call is TRBV6-2 or TRBV6-3, the J call TRBJ2-3; D gene ambiguous. Trimming left V 2 bases short and J 6 bases short, with 12 bases between. CDR1 is MNHEY, CDR2 SVGEGT, per germline. CDR3 size: 14 residues. The CDR3 here is CASSYLTGADTQYF. Written as DNA, the CDR3 is TGTGCCAGCAGTTACCTAACGGGTGCGGATACGCAGTATTTT.

This chain uses TRBV20-1 with TRBJ2-5; 7 bases are shared with TRBD1. CDR1 is DFQATT, CDR2 SNEGSKA, per germline (reference sequence). The junction had 11 bases not matched to a gene; V was cut back by 3 bases and J by 4 bases. This CDR3 spans 15 amino acids. CDR3: CSASRGRGQAETQYF. DNA for the CDR3: TGCAGTGCTAGTCGTGGTAGGGGGCAGGCAGAGACCCAGTACTTC.

The chain links TRBV11-2 to TRBJ2-7; the match to TRBD2 covers 7 bases. The length of the CDR3 is 16 residues. With V trimmed by 1 base and J by 5 bases, 11 bases remained unmatched. Germline CDR1 is SGHAT and CDR2 is FQNNGV. In DNA, the CDR3 is TGTGCCAGCAGCTTAGGTCCGGGTGCGGGAGTAAACGAGCAGTACTTC. Its translation is CASSLGPGAGVNEQYF. The whole variable domain, remainder taken from reference TRBV11-2 and TRBJ2-7, is EAGVAQSPRYKIIEKRQSVAFWCNPISGHATLYWYQQILGQGPKLLIQFQNNGVVDDSQLPKDRFSAERLKGVDSTLKIQPAKLEDSAVYLCASSLGPGAGVNEQYFGPGTRLTVT.

The chain couples TRBV7-9 to TRBJ1-4, with D maybe TRBD1 (5 bases). The V gene's germline CDR1 is SEHNR and CDR2 FQNEAQ (reference sequence). V shed 6 bases and J shed 8 bases, with 16 bases lying between them. The length of the CDR3 is 14 residues. CDR3 in DNA: TGTGCCAGCAGTCTCGCTGGGGCTGGAGAAAAACTGTTTTTT. It is translated as CASSLAGAGEKLFF.

This chain uses TRBV4-1 with TRBJ2-1, with a tentative D call TRBD2 (5 bases). The CDR3 spans 14 residues. Germline V lookup: CDR1 MGHRA, CDR2 YSYEKL. The germline V and J ends were trimmed by 4 bases and 7 bases, with 14 bases remaining between them. The CDR3 loop reads CASSPRTLGNEQFF. The CDR3 nucleotides are TGCGCCAGCAGCCCTAGGACTTTGGGGAATGAGCAGTTCTTC.

V and J are TRBV7-6 and TRBJ1-2, with a tentative D call TRBD1 (6 bases). This CDR3 is built from 17 residues. Germline V lookup: CDR1 SGHVS, CDR2 FNYEAQ. Trimming removed 0 bases from V and 3 bases from J, with 17 bases in between. CDR3 loop: CASSLAIGGRLDYGYTF. In DNA, the CDR3 is TGTGCCAGCAGCTTAGCTATCGGGGGGCGATTGGACTATGGCTACACCTTC.

The gene calls are TRBV2 and TRBJ1-2; a possible D gene is TRBD1 (6 bases). The CDR3 is 13 residues long. Germline V lookup: CDR1 SNHLY, CDR2 FYNNEI. V lost 8 bases and J lost 4, with 14 bases in between. The CDR3 reads CASQEETGYGYTF. The CDR3 DNA reads TGTGCCAGCCAAGAAGAGACAGGCTATGGCTACACCTTC.